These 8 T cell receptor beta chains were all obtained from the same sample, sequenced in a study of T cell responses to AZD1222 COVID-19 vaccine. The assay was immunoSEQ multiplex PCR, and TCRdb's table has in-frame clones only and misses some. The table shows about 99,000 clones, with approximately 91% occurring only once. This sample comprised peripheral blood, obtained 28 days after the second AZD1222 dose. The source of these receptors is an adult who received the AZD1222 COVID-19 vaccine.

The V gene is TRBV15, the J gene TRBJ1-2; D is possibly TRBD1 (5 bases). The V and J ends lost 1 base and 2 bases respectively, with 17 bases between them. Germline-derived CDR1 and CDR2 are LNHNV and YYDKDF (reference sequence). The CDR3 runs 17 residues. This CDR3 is CATSRGTHRGGNYGYTF. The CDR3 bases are TGTGCCACCAGCAGAGGGACACATCGAGGCGGGAACTATGGCTACACCTTC.

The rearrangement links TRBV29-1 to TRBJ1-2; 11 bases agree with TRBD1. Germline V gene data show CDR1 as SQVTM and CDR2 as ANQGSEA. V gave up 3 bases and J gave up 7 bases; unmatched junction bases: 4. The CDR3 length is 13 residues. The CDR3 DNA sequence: TGCAGCGTTGAGCGGACAGGGGGCTTTGGCTACACCTTC. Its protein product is CSVERTGGFGYTF.

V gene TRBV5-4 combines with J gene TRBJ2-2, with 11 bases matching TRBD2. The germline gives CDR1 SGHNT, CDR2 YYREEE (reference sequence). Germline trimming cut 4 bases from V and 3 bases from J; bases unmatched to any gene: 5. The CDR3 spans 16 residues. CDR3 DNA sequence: TGTGCCAGCAGCCCCGGACTAGCGGGCGACACCGGGGAGCTGTTTTTT. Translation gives CASSPGLAGDTGELFF.

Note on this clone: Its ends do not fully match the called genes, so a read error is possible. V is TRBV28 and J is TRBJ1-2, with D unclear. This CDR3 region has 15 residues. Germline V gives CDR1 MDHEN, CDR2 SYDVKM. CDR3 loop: CASSFSAGLNSGYTF. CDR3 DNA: TGTGCCAGCAGTTTTTCTGCAGGCCTTAACTCTGGCTACACCTTC.

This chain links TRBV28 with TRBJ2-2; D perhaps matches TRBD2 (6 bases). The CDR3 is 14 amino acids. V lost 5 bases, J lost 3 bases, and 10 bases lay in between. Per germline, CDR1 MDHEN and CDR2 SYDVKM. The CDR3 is CASSLGTYTGELFF. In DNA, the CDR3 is TGTGCCAGCAGTCTAGGGACTTACACCGGGGAGCTGTTTTTT.

CDR3 sequence: CASSLGLAVPPTDTQYF. CDR3 nucleotide sequence: TGTGCCAGCAGCTTAGGATTAGCGGTCCCACCCACAGATACGCAGTATTTT. The chain couples TRBV7-9 to TRBJ2-3; weak D call: TRBD2 (6 bases). This CDR3 comprises 17 residues. Germline CDR1 reads SEHNR; CDR2 reads FQNEAQ (reference sequence). V was shortened by 1 base and J by 2 bases, with 16 bases between the two germline ends.

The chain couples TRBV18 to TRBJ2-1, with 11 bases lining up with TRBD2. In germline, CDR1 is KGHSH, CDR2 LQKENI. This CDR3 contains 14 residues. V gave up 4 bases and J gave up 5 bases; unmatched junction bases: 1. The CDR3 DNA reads TGTGCCAGCTCACTAGCGGGAGGGCACAATGAGCAGTTCTTC. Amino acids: CASSLAGGHNEQFF.

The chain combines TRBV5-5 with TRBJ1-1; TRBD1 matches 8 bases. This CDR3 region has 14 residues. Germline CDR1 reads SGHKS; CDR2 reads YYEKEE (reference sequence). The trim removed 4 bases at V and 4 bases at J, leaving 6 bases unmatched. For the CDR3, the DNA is TGTGCCAGCAGCAAGACAGGGGTTGGCACTGAAGCTTTCTTT. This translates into CASSKTGVGTEAFF.